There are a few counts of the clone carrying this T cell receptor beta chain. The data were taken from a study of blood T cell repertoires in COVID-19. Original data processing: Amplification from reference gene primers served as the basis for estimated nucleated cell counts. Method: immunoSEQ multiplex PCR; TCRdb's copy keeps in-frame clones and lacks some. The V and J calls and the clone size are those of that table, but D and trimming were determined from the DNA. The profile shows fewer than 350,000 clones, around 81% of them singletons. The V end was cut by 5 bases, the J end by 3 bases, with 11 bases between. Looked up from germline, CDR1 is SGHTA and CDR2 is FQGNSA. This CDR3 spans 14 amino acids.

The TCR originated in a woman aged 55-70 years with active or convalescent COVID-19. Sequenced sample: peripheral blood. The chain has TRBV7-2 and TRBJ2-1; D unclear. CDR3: CASSPRSDYNEQFF. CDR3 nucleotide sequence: TGTGCCAGCAGCCCCCGGTCCGACTACAATGAGCAGTTCTTC.